The 23 T cell receptor beta chains in this list originate from one sample, sequenced in a study of T cells after yellow fever vaccination. Each CDR3 protein gets one entry after TCRdb re-called the 5' RACE reads with MiXCR. Of 300,000 to 400,000 distinct CDR3 sequences listed, around 13% are singletons. The sample here was CD4+ T cells sorted from PBMCs, taken 15 days after the yellow fever booster vaccination. These receptors originate from a man younger than 35 who received the YFV17D yellow fever vaccine.

This chain joins TRBV6-6 and TRBJ2-5; 16 bases map to TRBD2. The CDR3 contains 16 residues. With 6 bases clipped from V and 4 bases from J, the junction kept 5 bases outside the gene matches. In germline, CDR1 is MNHNY, CDR2 SVGAGI (reference sequence). CDR3 nucleotides: TGTGCCAGCAGCCGGGGACTAGCGGGGGGGCGAGAGACCCAGTACTTC. This codes for CASSRGLAGGRETQYF.

The chain carries TRBV7-2 and TRBJ2-5; the D is unclear. This CDR3 has 15 residues. Between the trimmed V and J ends, which lost 1 base and 6 bases, there was a span of 15 bases. Germline V gene sequence: CDR1 SGHTA, CDR2 FQGNSA. Written as DNA, the CDR3 is TGTGCCAGCAGCTTAGATTCCGCGAGTAGAAAGACCCAGTACTTC. Translating gives CASSLDSASRKTQYF.

This chain connects TRBV7-2 to TRBJ2-3, with 14 nucleotides matching TRBD2. The CDR3 is 17 amino acids. Losses at the gene ends were 5 bases for V and 2 bases for J; bases not matched to a gene: 6. Germline CDR1 SGHTA, CDR2 FQGNSA. CDR3 sequence reads: CASSVRLAGGFTDTQYF. CDR3 in DNA: TGTGCCAGCAGCGTCCGACTAGCGGGGGGGTTCACAGATACGCAGTATTTT.

This clonotype has only a few counts. This chain joins TRBV14 and TRBJ1-1; D remains unclear. V lost 7 bases, J lost 5 bases, and 14 bases lay in between. Germline-derived CDR1 and CDR2 are SGHDN and FVKESK. This CDR3 region has 13 residues. CDR3 nucleotide sequence: TGTGCCAGCAATAGCAGGTTTGGGACTGAAGCTTTCTTT. The encoded protein is CASNSRFGTEAFF.

The chain couples TRBV18 to TRBJ2-1; 9 bases match TRBD1. This CDR3 comprises 13 residues. Trimming took 6 bases from V and 10 from J; bases not matched to a gene: 7. CDR1 is KGHSH, CDR2 LQKENI, per germline. In DNA, the CDR3 is TGTGCCAGCTCGCGGGACAGGGTGAGGGAGCAGTTCTTC. This gives the protein CASSRDRVREQFF.

This clonotype showed up just a few times. The V gene is TRBV24-1, the J gene TRBJ2-1; 7 nucleotides align to TRBD1. V was clipped by 7 bases and J by 5 bases; unmatched bases: 7. Looked up from germline, CDR1 is KGHDR and CDR2 is SFDVKD. This CDR3 contains 14 residues. The CDR3 sequence: CATRSGQNNNEQFF. For the CDR3, the DNA is TGTGCCACCAGATCGGGACAGAACAACAATGAGCAGTTCTTC.

This clonotype was picked up a small number of times. V is TRBV27 and J is TRBJ2-7; 9 nucleotides agree with TRBD2. V shed 5 bases, J shed 3 bases, and the junction held 5 bases outside the gene matches. This CDR3 has 14 amino acids. Germline loops: CDR1 MNHEY, CDR2 SMNVEV (reference sequence). The chain's CDR3 is CASSGTSKVYEQYF. The CDR3 DNA reads as TGTGCCAGCAGTGGGACTAGCAAAGTCTACGAGCAGTACTTC.

The chain couples TRBV5-4 to TRBJ2-1; weak D call: TRBD1 (6 bases). V dropped 4 bases and J dropped 8 bases, with 13 bases sitting between them. The CDR3 runs 13 residues. Germline loops: CDR1 SGHNT, CDR2 YYREEE (reference sequence). CDR3 sequence (DNA): TGTGCCAGCAGCCTACAGGGTGTAGATGAGCAGTTCTTC. It specifies CASSLQGVDEQFF.

The CDR3 nucleotides are TGCGCCAGCAGCCAACCTCAAGGCAGGGTAAACTATGGCTACACCTTC. Protein sequence: CASSQPQGRVNYGYTF. The J gene is TRBJ1-2, the V gene TRBV4-1; D perhaps matches TRBD1 (5 bases). The germline V and J ends were trimmed by 2 bases and 2 bases, with 15 bases remaining between them. Germline-derived CDR1 and CDR2 are MGHRA and YSYEKL. The length of the CDR3 is 16 residues.

In its sample, this clonotype was seen a few times. The chain carries TRBV5-1 and TRBJ2-5; 11 positions agree with TRBD1. CDR1 SGHRS and CDR2 YFSETQ come from the germline V gene. The CDR3 spans 14 residues. V shed 3 bases, J shed 5 bases, and the junction held 3 bases outside the gene matches. The CDR3 nucleotides are TGCGCCAGCAGCTGGACAGGGGGCGAGGAGACCCAGTACTTC. Protein: CASSWTGGEETQYF.

This clonotype was detected a few times. The chain carries TRBV7-9 and TRBJ2-3; D may be TRBD1 (6 bases). Per the germline V gene, CDR1 is SEHNR and CDR2 is FQNEAQ (reference sequence). CDR3 length: 15 residues. Trimming shortened V by 8 bases and J by 6 bases, and 21 bases separated the two germline ends. In DNA, the CDR3 is TGTGCCAGCGGACCCGGGCCCAGGGGAGTTGATACGCAGTATTTT. It specifies CASGPGPRGVDTQYF. Full variable domain (remainder filled in from reference TRBV7-9 and TRBJ2-3): DTGVSQNPRHKITKRGQNVTFRCDPISEHNRLYWYRQTLGQGPEFLTYFQNEAQLEKSRLLSDRFSAERPKGSFSTLEIQRTEQGDSAMYLCASGPGPRGVDTQYFGPGTRLTVL.

This clonotype was detected a few times. This chain connects TRBV7-2 to TRBJ1-2; the match to TRBD1 covers 7 bases. CDR1 is SGHTA, CDR2 FQGNSA, per germline. There are 13 residues in the CDR3. V gave up 5 bases and J gave up 8 bases; unmatched junction bases: 8. The CDR3 region has the DNA TGTGCCAGCAGCAGACAGGGATCCCTCGGCTACACCTTC. This gives the protein CASSRQGSLGYTF.

The chain joins TRBV9 to TRBJ2-2, with 9 positions matching TRBD2. Germline CDR1 and CDR2: SGDLS and YYNGEE. J lost 6 bases, V lost 2 bases, and 5 bases had no gene match. This CDR3 is built from 15 residues. The CDR3 loop reads CASSVLAGDPGELFF. The DNA for the CDR3 is TGTGCCAGCAGCGTCTTAGCGGGGGACCCCGGGGAGCTGTTTTTT. The full variable domain, completed using reference TRBV9 and TRBJ2-2, is DSGVTQTPKHLITATGQRVTLRCSPRSGDLSVYWYQQSLDQGLQFLIQYYNGEERAKGNILERFSAQQFPDLHSELNLSSLELGDSALYFCASSVLAGDPGELFFGEGSRLTVL.

The J gene is TRBJ1-1, the V gene TRBV6-5; D not certain. V lost 6 bases, J lost 0 bases, and 8 bases lay in between. Germline V CDR1 and CDR2: MNHEY, SVGAGI. The CDR3 is 13 amino acids. CDR3 amino acids: CASRTTVNTEAFF. The DNA for the CDR3 is TGTGCCAGCAGAACTACAGTGAACACTGAAGCTTTCTTT.

This chain uses TRBV20-1 with TRBJ2-7; 9 nucleotides agree with TRBD1. With 5 bases clipped from V and 2 bases from J, the junction kept 7 bases outside the gene matches. The CDR3 has 14 amino acids. CDR1 DFQATT and CDR2 SNEGSKA come from the germline V gene (reference sequence). The CDR3 sequence: CSAHTRDRAYEQYF. As DNA, the CDR3 is TGCAGTGCTCATACCCGGGACAGGGCCTACGAGCAGTACTTC.

This clonotype has a handful of counts. The chain couples TRBV3-1 to TRBJ2-6; D is possibly TRBD2 (5 bases). The CDR3 covers 16 residues. Per germline, CDR1 LGHDT and CDR2 YNNKEL (reference sequence). Trimming removed 4 bases at V and 0 bases at J, with 10 bases between. CDR3: CASSRYRDSGANVLTF. The CDR3 DNA is TGTGCCAGCAGCCGGTACCGGGACTCTGGGGCCAACGTCCTGACTTTC.

This clonotype was counted a few times. The chain combines TRBV6-2 or TRBV6-3 with TRBJ1-6; D unresolved. The CDR3 has 13 residues. The V and J ends lost 5 bases and 7 bases respectively, with 9 bases between them. The germline CDR1 and CDR2 sequences are MNHEY and SVGEGT. The CDR3 loop reads CASSRGYNSPLHF. CDR3 nucleotides: TGTGCCAGCAGTCGGGGTTACAATTCACCCCTCCACTTT.

V is TRBV5-1 and J is TRBJ2-5; D may be TRBD2 (5 bases). V was pared by 3 bases and J by 5 bases, with 11 bases between. Germline V gives CDR1 SGHRS, CDR2 YFSETQ. The CDR3 covers 13 residues. The CDR3: CASSWEMRETQYF. CDR3 bases: TGCGCCAGCAGCTGGGAGATGAGGGAGACCCAGTACTTC.

V gene TRBV2 combines with J gene TRBJ1-2, with 9 positions matching TRBD1. CDR1 is SNHLY and CDR2 is FYNNEI in the germline V gene. J gave up 3 bases and V 5 bases, and 4 bases lay outside the gene matches. CDR3 length: 14 amino acids. This chain's CDR3 is CASSQQGADYGYTF. The CDR3 DNA reads as TGTGCCAGCAGTCAACAGGGGGCCGACTATGGCTACACCTTC. Full variable domain (rest looked up from reference TRBV2 and TRBJ1-2): EPEVTQTPSHQVTQMGQEVILRCVPISNHLYFYWYRQILGQKVEFLVSFYNNEISEKSEIFDDQFSVERPDGSNFTLKIRSTKLEDSAMYFCASSQQGADYGYTFGSGTRLTVV.

This clonotype has just a few counts. The CDR3 bases are TGTGCCAGCATCCTCGGCGGGGGGGCGGAAGCTTTCTTT. Translation gives CASILGGGAEAFF. The chain links TRBV7-9 to TRBJ1-1; perhaps TRBD1 as D (6 bases). From germline, CDR1 is SEHNR and CDR2 FQNEAQ (reference sequence). Trimming pared 7 bases from V and 8 bases from J, leaving 17 bases between. The CDR3 consists of 13 residues.

This clonotype was picked up a small number of times. CDR3 sequence reads: CASSRSGNEQFF. The CDR3 nucleotides read TGTGCCAGCAGCCGTTCGGGGAATGAGCAGTTCTTC. V usage is TRBV11-3 and J usage is TRBJ2-1, with D possibly matching TRBD2 (5 bases). The CDR3 has 12 amino acids. With 5 bases removed from V and 7 bases from J, the gap between germline ends came to 9 bases. Germline V gene lookup returns CDR1 SGHNT and CDR2 YENEEA.

The chain recombines TRBV6-5 with TRBJ1-2; D perhaps matches TRBD1 (6 bases). Between the trimmed V and J ends, which lost 6 bases and 4 bases, there was a span of 18 bases. This CDR3 contains 15 residues. The germline V gene encodes CDR1 MNHEY and CDR2 SVGAGI. The CDR3 here is CASSRSAGATYGYTF. The DNA for the CDR3 is TGTGCCAGCAGCCGATCGGCAGGGGCGACCTATGGCTACACCTTC.

This rearrangement joins TRBV19 to TRBJ1-1, with D hard to call. The V gene's germline CDR1 is LNHDA and CDR2 SQIVND (reference sequence). V gave up 6 bases and J gave up 4 bases, with 12 bases separating them. The CDR3 is 13 amino acids. The CDR3 coding sequence is TGTGCCAGTAGACAGCTCCTTCGCACTGAAGCTTTCTTT. Its translation: CASRQLLRTEAFF.